The 8 T cell receptor beta chains below were found in one sample sequenced in a study of shared clonotypes between healthy human individuals. Here immunoSEQ multiplex PCR was the method, and the copy in TCRdb shows in-frame clones only, minus some. The table includes about 2.4 million clones, 90% to 95% detected once. What was sequenced was naive CD4+ T cells from PBMCs. Subset of the sample: CD45RA+ positively selected. These receptors all come from a man between 18 and 29 years old in good health. Some clones in this sample may be carry-over from other donors' samples.

V gene TRBV19 combines with J gene TRBJ2-7; the D gene could be TRBD1 or TRBD2 (5 bases each). The CDR3 runs 16 residues. The germline gives CDR1 LNHDA, CDR2 SQIVND (reference sequence). Trimming cost V 3 bases and J 3 bases, with 18 bases left between them. For the CDR3, the DNA is TGTGCCAGTAGTATCCCCCGGGACGGTGCCCGCTACGAGCAGTACTTC. Its translation is CASSIPRDGARYEQYF.

The chain combines TRBV6-5 with TRBJ2-2, with D uncertain. This CDR3 comprises 12 residues. V was shortened by 4 bases and J by 6 bases, with 6 bases between the two germline ends. Germline values: CDR1 MNHEY, CDR2 SVGAGI. For the CDR3, the DNA is TGTGCCAGCAGTTCGTCGGCCGGGGAGCTGTTTTTT. Its translation is CASSSSAGELFF.

The rearrangement uses TRBV27 and TRBJ2-5, with 10 bases that match TRBD2. The germline V gene has CDR1 MNHEY and CDR2 SMNVEV (reference sequence). The CDR3 loop spans 15 amino acids. Trimming cost V 5 bases and J 0 bases; bases outside gene matches: 3. CDR3 protein: CASSRTSGNQETQYF. CDR3 nucleotide sequence: TGTGCCAGCAGTCGGACTAGCGGAAACCAAGAGACCCAGTACTTC.

V and J are TRBV5-5 and TRBJ2-2; 8 bases are shared with TRBD1. The CDR3 contains 16 residues. V was pared by 4 bases and J by 4 bases, with 9 bases of the junction left unmatched. Per the germline V gene, CDR1 is SGHKS and CDR2 is YYEKEE (reference sequence). CDR3: CASSPGQGFTTGELFF. The CDR3 DNA sequence: TGTGCCAGCAGCCCAGGACAGGGTTTTACCACCGGGGAGCTGTTTTTT.

The chain combines TRBV7-2 with TRBJ2-1; no clear D gene. Germline loops: CDR1 SGHTA, CDR2 FQGNSA. V was trimmed by 4 bases and J by 8 bases, leaving 12 bases between them. The CDR3 totals 13 residues. The CDR3 sequence is CASSYQVGDEQFF. CDR3 coding DNA: TGTGCCAGCAGCTACCAGGTAGGAGATGAGCAGTTCTTC.

J is TRBJ1-2 and V is TRBV5-1, with D maybe TRBD1 (6 bases). With 6 bases removed from V and 3 bases from J, the gap between germline ends came to 15 bases. The length of the CDR3 is 14 residues. The germline CDR1 and CDR2 sequences are SGHRS and YFSETQ. CDR3 region: CASKGGPGDYGYTF. DNA of the CDR3: TGCGCCAGCAAGGGGGGCCCCGGGGACTATGGCTACACCTTC.

The V call is TRBV7-2, the J call TRBJ2-7, with D unresolved. CDR1 is SGHTA and CDR2 is FQGNSA in the germline V gene. V lost 3 bases to trimming and J lost 2 bases, with 11 bases between them. The CDR3 spans 14 residues. The CDR3 loop reads CASSLIQAAYEQYF. As DNA, the CDR3 is TGTGCCAGCAGCTTGATTCAGGCAGCCTACGAGCAGTACTTC.

The genes are TRBV5-1 and TRBJ2-6, with 8 bases that match TRBD1. After removal of 4 bases from V and 0 bases from J, the junction contained 15 bases not matched to a gene. Germline loops: CDR1 SGHRS, CDR2 YFSETQ. The CDR3 is 20 residues long. CDR3 residues: CASSQLPGQADYSGANVLTF. For the CDR3, the DNA is TGCGCCAGCAGCCAACTGCCGGGACAGGCCGATTACTCTGGGGCCAACGTCCTGACTTTC.